The entry below describes one TCR beta chain. Its cognate antigen is unknown. About 90 million PBMCs per unsorted sample were used for genomic DNA. V was trimmed by 4 bases and J by 1 base, leaving 9 bases between them. The CDR3 sequence is 13 residues long. Germline values: CDR1 SGDLS, CDR2 YYNGEE. The data are from a study of shared clonotypes between healthy human individuals. Points from the study as a whole: Apart from blood, nothing was sampled; tissue repertoires likely differ.

Sequenced by immunoSEQ multiplex PCR; TCRdb stores in-frame clones only, minus some. Among some 470,000 clones, 76% were seen once, and the ten largest hold over 10%. Specimen: PBMCs. The rearrangement joins TRBV9 to TRBJ2-7; D remains ambiguous. This clonotype was sampled from a woman aged 40 to 50 in good health. Some clones in this sample may be carry-over from other donors' samples. CDR3 protein: CASSRTVSYEQYF. The CDR3 bases are TGTGCCAGCAGCCGTACTGTATCCTACGAGCAGTACTTC.